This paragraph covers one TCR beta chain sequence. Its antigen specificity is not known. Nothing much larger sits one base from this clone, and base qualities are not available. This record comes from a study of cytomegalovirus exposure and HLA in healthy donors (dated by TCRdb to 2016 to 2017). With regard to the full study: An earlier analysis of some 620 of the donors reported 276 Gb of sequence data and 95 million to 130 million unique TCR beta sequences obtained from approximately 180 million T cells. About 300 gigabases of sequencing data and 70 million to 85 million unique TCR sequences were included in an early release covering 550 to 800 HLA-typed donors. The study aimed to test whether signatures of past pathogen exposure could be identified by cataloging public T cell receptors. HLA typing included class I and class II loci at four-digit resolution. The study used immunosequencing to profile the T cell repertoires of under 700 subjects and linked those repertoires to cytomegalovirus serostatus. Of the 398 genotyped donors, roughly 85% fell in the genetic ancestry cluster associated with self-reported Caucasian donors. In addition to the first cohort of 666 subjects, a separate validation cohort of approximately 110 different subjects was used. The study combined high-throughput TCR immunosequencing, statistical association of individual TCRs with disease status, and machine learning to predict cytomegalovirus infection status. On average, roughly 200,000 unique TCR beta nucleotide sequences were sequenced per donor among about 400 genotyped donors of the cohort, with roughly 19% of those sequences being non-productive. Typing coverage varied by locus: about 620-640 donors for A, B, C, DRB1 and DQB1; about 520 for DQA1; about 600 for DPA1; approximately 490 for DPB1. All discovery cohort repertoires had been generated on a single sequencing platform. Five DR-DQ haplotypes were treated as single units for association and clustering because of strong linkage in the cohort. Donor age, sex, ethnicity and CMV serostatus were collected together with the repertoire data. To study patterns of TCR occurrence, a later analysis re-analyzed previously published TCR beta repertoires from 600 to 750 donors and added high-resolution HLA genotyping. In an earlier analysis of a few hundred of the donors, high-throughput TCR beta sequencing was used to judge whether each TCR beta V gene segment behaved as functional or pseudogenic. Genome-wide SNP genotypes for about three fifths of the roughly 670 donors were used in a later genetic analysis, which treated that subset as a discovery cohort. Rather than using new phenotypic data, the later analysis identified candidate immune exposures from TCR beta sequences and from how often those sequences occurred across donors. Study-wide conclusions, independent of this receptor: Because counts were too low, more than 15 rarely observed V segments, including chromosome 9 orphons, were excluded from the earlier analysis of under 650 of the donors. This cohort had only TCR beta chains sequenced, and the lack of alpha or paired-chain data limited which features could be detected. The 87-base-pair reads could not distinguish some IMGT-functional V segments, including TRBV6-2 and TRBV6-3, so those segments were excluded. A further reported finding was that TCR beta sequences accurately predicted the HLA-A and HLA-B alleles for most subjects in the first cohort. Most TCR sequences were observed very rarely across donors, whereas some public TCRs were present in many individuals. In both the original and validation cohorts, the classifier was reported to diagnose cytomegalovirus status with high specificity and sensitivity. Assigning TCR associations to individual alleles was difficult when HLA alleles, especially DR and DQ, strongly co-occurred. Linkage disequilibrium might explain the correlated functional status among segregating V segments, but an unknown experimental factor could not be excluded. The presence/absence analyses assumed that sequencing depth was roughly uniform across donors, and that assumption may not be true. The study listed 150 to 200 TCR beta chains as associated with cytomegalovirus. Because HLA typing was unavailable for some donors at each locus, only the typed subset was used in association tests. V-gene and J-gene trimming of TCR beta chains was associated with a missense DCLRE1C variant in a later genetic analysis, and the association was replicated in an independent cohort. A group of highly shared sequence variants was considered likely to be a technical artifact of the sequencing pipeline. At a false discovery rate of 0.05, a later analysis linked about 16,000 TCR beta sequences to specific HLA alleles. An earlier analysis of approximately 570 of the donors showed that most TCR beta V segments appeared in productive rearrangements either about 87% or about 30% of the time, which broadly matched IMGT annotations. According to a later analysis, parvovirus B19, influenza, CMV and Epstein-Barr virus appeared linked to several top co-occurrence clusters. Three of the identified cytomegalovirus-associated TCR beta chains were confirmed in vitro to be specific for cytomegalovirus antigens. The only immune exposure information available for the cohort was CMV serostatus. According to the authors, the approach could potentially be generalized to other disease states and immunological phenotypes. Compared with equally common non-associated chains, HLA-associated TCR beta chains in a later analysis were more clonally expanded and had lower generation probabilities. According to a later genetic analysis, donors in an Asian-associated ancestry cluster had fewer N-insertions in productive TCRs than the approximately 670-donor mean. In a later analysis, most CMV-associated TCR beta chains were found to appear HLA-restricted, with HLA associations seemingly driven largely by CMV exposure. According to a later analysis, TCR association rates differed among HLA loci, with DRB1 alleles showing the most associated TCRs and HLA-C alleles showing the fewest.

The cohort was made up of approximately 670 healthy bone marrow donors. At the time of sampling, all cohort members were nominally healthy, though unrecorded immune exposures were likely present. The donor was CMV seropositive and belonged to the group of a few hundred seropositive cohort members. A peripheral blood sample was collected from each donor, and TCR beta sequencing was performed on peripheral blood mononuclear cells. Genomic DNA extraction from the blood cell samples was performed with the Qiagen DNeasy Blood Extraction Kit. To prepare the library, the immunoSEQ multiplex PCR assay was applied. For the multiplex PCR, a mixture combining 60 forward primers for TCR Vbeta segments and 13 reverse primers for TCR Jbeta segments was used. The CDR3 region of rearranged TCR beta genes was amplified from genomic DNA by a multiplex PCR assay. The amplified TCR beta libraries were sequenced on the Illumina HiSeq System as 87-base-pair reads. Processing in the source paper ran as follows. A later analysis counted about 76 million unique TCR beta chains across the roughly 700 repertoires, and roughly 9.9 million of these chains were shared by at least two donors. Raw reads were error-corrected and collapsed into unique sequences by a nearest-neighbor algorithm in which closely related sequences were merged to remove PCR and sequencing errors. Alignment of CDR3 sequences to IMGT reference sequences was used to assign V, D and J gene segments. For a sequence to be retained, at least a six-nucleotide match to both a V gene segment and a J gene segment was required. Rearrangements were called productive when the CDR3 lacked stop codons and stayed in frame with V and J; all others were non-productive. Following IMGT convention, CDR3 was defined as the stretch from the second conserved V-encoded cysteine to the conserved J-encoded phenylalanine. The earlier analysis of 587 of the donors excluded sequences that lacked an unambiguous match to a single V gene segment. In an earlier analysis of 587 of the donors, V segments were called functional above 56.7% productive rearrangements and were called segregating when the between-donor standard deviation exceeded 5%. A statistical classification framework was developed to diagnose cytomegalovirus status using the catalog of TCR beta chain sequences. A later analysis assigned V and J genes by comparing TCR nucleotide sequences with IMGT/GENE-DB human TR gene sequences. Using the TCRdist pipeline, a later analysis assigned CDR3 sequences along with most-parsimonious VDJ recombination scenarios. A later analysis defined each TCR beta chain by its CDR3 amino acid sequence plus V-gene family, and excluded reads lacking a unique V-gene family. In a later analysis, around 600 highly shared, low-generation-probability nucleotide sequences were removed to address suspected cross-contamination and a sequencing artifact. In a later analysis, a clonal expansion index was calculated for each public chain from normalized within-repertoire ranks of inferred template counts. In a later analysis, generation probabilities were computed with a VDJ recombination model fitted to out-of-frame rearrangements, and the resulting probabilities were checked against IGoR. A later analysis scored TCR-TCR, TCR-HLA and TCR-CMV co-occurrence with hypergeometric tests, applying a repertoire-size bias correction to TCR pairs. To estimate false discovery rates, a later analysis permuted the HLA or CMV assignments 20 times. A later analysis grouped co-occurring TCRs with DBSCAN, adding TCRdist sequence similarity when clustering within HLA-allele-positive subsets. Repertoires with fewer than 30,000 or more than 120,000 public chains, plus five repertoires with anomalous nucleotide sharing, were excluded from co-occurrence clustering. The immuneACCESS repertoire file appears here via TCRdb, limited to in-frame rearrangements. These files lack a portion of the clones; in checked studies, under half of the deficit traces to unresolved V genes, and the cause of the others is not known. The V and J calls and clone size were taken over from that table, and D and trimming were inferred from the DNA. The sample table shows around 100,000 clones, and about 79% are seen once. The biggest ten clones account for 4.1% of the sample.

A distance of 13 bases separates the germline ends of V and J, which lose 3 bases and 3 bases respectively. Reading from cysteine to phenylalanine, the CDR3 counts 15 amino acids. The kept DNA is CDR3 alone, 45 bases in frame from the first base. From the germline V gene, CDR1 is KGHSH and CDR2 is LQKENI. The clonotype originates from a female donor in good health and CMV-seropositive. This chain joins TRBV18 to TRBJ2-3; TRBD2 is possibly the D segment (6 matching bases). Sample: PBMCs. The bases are TGTGCCAGCTCACCGTCGGGGGTAGGTACAGATACGCAGTATTTT. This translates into CASSPSGVGTDTQYF.